This T cell receptor beta chain comes out of a study of OX40 agonist ivuxolimab in advanced cancers. Enrollment shut out patients with autoimmune disease history or systemic immunosuppression. TCRdb's copy holds only in-frame clones and misses some; the assay was immunoSEQ multiplex PCR. The sample has around 50,000 clones; 75% to 85% are singletons. V lost 0 bases, J lost 7 bases, and 3 bases stayed unmatched. The CDR3 spans 15 residues. CDR1 is SGHNT and CDR2 is YYREEE in the germline V gene (reference sequence). The chain recombines TRBV5-4 with TRBJ2-5; TRBD2 agrees at 13 bases. The sequence was obtained from an adult with an advanced solid tumor such as melanoma, head and neck, liver or kidney cancer. The material sequenced was CD4+ or CD8+ T cells sorted from blood, taken in a trial of the OX40 agonist ivuxolimab. The CDR3 loop reads CASSLGLAGGGTQYF. DNA of the CDR3: TGTGCCAGCAGCTTGGGACTAGCGGGAGGTGGGACCCAGTACTTC.